Included here is one T cell receptor beta chain sequence, with context. Antigen unknown. This sample was taken from a study of response to subunit inactivated influenza vaccine. TCRdb used MiXCR to reprocess the RT-PCR reads, holding one entry per CDR3 protein. The sample records 450,000 to 550,000 distinct CDR3 sequences, 25% being singletons. Study conclusions and caveats: Seasonal influenza vaccination, on each occasion, was suggested by the authors to recruit few new T cells.

V was pared by 10 bases and J by 1 base, with 14 bases between. Germline V lookup: CDR1 MNHNS, CDR2 SASEGT. CDR3 size: 13 residues. The rearrangement links TRBV6-1 to TRBJ2-7; D may be TRBD2 (5 bases). This material consisted of CD4+ T cells sorted from PBMCs, taken roughly 5 days after vaccination. The origin of this receptor is a man between 45 and 60 years old who received an inactivated influenza vaccine. The CDR3 is CATARVASYEQYF. The CDR3 bases are TGTGCCACCGCGAGGGTCGCATCCTACGAGCAGTACTTC.